This T cell receptor (beta chain) was captured in a study of blood T cells in healthy people across ages (dated by TCRdb to the mid-2010s). Study-level background: Template switching captured roughly one uniquely barcoded TCR beta cDNA molecule per two T cells in model experiments. Donors of different ages were randomly distributed across sequencing lanes to avoid experimental bias. Four age groups were formed from the donors: young (average 16 years), middle-aged (around 37), aged (about 62) and long-lived (roughly 81). Using the same blood draw, the study looked at two additional independent replicas of 1 million unique cDNA reads for two donors, one aged 18 to 30 and the other aged 80 or older. Using deep sequencing normalized with unique cDNA molecular identifiers, the study measured how TCR beta repertoire diversity changes with age. Study-level results and caveats: The percentage of naive T cells measured by flow cytometry correlated strongly with observed TCR beta diversity. Because the CMV infection status of the donors was unknown, age-related changes in expanded clonotypes may potentially have been confounded. As age increased, observed TCR beta diversity per million T cells dropped in a roughly linear way, and a significant reduction was already evident by age around 41. The long-lived group showed more naive CD4+ T cells, fewer expanded clones and increased TCR diversity than the aged group, suggesting age selection. Conclusive comparison of naive and antigen-experienced compartments was prevented by the profiling of bulk unsorted PBMCs. Estimates of total diversity from one million sequenced T cells were regarded as lower bounds and underestimates.

Library prep was done by 5' RACE. These reads were obtained on an Illumina HiSeq 2500. The second PCR ran for roughly 6 to 11 cycles and used a J-beta primer mix along with a sample-barcoded 5' primer. Each TCR beta cDNA molecule received a unique molecular identifier from a template-switch 5' adaptor carrying 12 random nucleotides. Each sample yielded at least 2.5 million CDR3-containing paired-end reads. All of the RNA was converted into first-strand cDNA using the Mint cDNA synthesis kit, with a TRBC-specific oligonucleotide serving as the primer. After uracil-DNA glycosylase treatment, a first 18-cycle PCR used universal primers M1SS and BC2_uni_R on all cDNA. The study's own analysis went as follows. For normalization, 1 million high-quality reads were randomly selected from each sample, with every read carrying a distinct molecular identifier. Reads sharing molecular identifiers were discarded rather than binned into consensus sequences. MiTCR, with a Q25 quality threshold and the strictest error-elimination algorithm, was used for CDR3 identification, clonotype clustering and error correction. A nonparametric unseen species model with Euler transformation was used to estimate lower-bound total TCR beta diversity. TCRdb reprocessing: public reads trimmed at Q25 with fastp, clones called with MiXCR, in-frame beta chains kept. Each entry merges the rows of one CDR3 protein and shows their most common DNA and genes. The V and J calls follow TCRdb's processing rather than the paper's. The sample data list around 1,600,000 distinct CDR3 sequences, and 40% to 45% of these were observed just once. Together, the top ten hold about 4% of the sample.

This clonotype showed up just a few times. Its antigen remains unidentified. Base-call qualities are not available, and no considerably larger clone is one nucleotide away. The donors were some 39 Caucasian individuals from Russia, aged about 6 to 100 years, who were systemically healthy. Around 10 milliliters of peripheral blood were collected from each donor into EDTA-treated Vacutainer tubes. Ficoll-Paque density-gradient centrifugation was used to isolate PBMCs, with at least 6.5 million per sample. Total RNA was extracted from PBMCs with Trizol reagent, with at least 5 micrograms obtained per sample. For every donor, flow cytometry on a PBMC aliquot measured the percentage of naive CD45RAhigh/CD27high T cells. Counted from cysteine to phenylalanine, this CDR3 has 13 amino acids. Only the CDR3 region is kept as DNA, spanning 39 bases read in frame from base 1. The germline ends are 11 bases apart after V is trimmed by 5 bases and J by 3 bases. For CDR1 and CDR2, the germline V gene lists SGHAT and FQNNGV.

The sequence is built from TRBV11-2 and TRBJ2-7; the D gene identity is not certain. Sequences were obtained from blood. The sequence was obtained from a woman under 30 in good health. The CDR3 protein sequence reads: CASSPIRSYEQYF. The DNA sequence reads TGTGCCAGCAGCCCGATTCGCAGCTACGAGCAGTACTTC.